This is a list of T cell receptor beta chains from one sample in a study of identical twins. One entry per CDR3 protein, called by TCRdb with MiXCR from the 5' RACE reads. This repertoire shows nearly 650,000 distinct CDR3 sequences, just over 7% found once; its top ten account for over 1.5%. The sample was also linked to a second study, of yellow fever vaccine responses in identical twins.

The sample was PBMCs. The receptor source for this set is a woman aged 18-29 years in good health. Both conserved end residues are part of each CDR3. The order of the fields is J gene, D gene, V gene, clone size, CDR3 length, CDR3 DNA, CDR3 protein. D genes are given only for firm matches. Only part of the rows carry a size: once, few, many, or a class if the clone is expanded.

>TRBJ1-5|TRBD1|TRBV5-1|many|16
TGCGCCAGCAGCCCAGACAGGGGCTTTAGCGATCAGCCCCAGCATTTT
CASSPDRGFSDQPQHF
>TRBJ1-1|-|TRBV12-3/TRBV12-4|many|12
TGTGCCAGCAGGCCAATGGGGGGCAGGGCTTTCTTT
CASRPMGGRAFF
>TRBJ1-1|-|TRBV2|many|12
TGTGCCACCGCAGGAGGGAGCACTGAAGCTTTCTTT
CATAGGSTEAFF
>TRBJ2-7|-|TRBV28|few|14
TGTGCCAGCAGTTTACAGGCGGAGCCGGCCGAGCAGTACTTC
CASSLQAEPAEQYF
>TRBJ2-1|-|TRBV9|many|13
TGTGCCAGCAGCGAGCGAGATTACGATGAGCAGTTCTTC
CASSERDYDEQFF
>TRBJ1-6|-|TRBV7-3|few|15
TGTGCCAGCAGCTTAAAATCGGGGTGGAATTCACCCCTCCACTTT
CASSLKSGWNSPLHF
>TRBJ1-1|-|TRBV29-1|many|12
TGCAGCGTTGACCACGGGGGCGCTGAAGCTTTCTTT
CSVDHGGAEAFF
>TRBJ2-3|TRBD2|TRBV20-1|many|14
TGCAGTGCTCCCAATAGCGGGGGGGCGGATACGCAGTATTTT
CSAPNSGGADTQYF
>TRBJ2-3|-|TRBV5-7|-|15
TGTGCCAGCAGCTTGCTGCGACAGGGCACAGATACGCAGTATTTT
CASSLLRQGTDTQYF
>TRBJ2-3|TRBD1|TRBV5-1|many|17
TGCGCCAGCAGCCCGTCCGTGATGGGACAGGCCAAAGATACGCAGTATTTT
CASSPSVMGQAKDTQYF
>TRBJ2-1|TRBD1|TRBV11-2|many|15
TGTGCCAGCAGCCCGAGGACAGGGGATGCGAATGAGCAGTTCTTC
CASSPRTGDANEQFF
>TRBJ2-7|-|TRBV5-1|many|13
TGCGCCAGCAGCATTAGCGGCCCCTACGAGCAGTACTTC
CASSISGPYEQYF
>TRBJ2-7|-|TRBV7-2|few|15
TGTGCCAGCAGCTTAAACCCCAATGTCGGCCACGAGCAGTACTTC
CASSLNPNVGHEQYF
>TRBJ2-7|TRBD1|TRBV4-1|many|15
TGCGCCAGCAGCCAACCGGGACAGGGGTCAAACGAGCAGTACTTC
CASSQPGQGSNEQYF
>TRBJ2-2|TRBD2|TRBV6-1|few|17
TGTGCCAGCACCAGTAGGGGTATGGAGACTAGCGGCGGGGAGCTGTTTTTT
CASTSRGMETSGGELFF
>TRBJ2-2|-|TRBV2|-|14
TGTGCCAGCAACCTAGCGCTGAACACCGGGGAGCTGTTTTTT
CASNLALNTGELFF
>TRBJ1-5|-|TRBV24-1|few|15
TGTGCCACCAGCCCGGAGGGCCCGGGCAATCAGCCCCAGCATTTT
CATSPEGPGNQPQHF
>TRBJ2-1|-|TRBV24-1|-|15
TGTGCCACCAGTGATTTGCCAGGGAAAGGGAATGAGCAGTTCTTC
CATSDLPGKGNEQFF
>TRBJ2-1|-|TRBV29-1|many|13
TGCAGCGAGGGGGGAGGACTAGTAAATGAGCAGTTCTTC
CSEGGGLVNEQFF
>TRBJ2-2|TRBD2|TRBV20-1|-|15
TGCAGTGCTAGTGGGGACTACATGAACACCGGGGAGCTGTTTTTT
CSASGDYMNTGELFF
>TRBJ1-5|-|TRBV12-3/TRBV12-4|many|15
TGTGCCAGCAGTTTAAGGGGGGGTGGCAATCAGCCCCAGCATTTT
CASSLRGGGNQPQHF
>TRBJ1-5|-|TRBV27|many|17
TGTGCCAGCAGTTTATCGAAGGACTCAGGGGTCGGTCAGCCCCAGCATTTT
CASSLSKDSGVGQPQHF
>TRBJ2-2|-|TRBV11-3|few|16
TGTGCCAGCAGCCCCCTCTCTCCAACGAACACCGGGGAGCTGTTTTTT
CASSPLSPTNTGELFF
>TRBJ2-2|-|TRBV24-1|few|12
TGTGCCACCAGTGATACGGCCGGGGAGCTGTTTTTT
CATSDTAGELFF
>TRBJ2-1|-|TRBV27|-|21
TGTGCCAGCAGTAGACGATCGTTCGAAAGGGAAGGGCCTAGCTCCTACAATGAGCAGTTCTTC
CASSRRSFEREGPSSYNEQFF
>TRBJ2-1|TRBD2|TRBV7-3|many|15
TGTGCCAGCAGCCCCCTTCCGGGACTAGCGAATGAGCAGTTCTTC
CASSPLPGLANEQFF
>TRBJ1-2|-|TRBV6-5|-|14
TGTGCCAGCAGTTACTCGAGGGGCGGGCCTGGCTACACCTTC
CASSYSRGGPGYTF
>TRBJ1-3|-|TRBV5-1|-|15
TGCGCCAGCAGCCCGGACAGTTGGATGGGAAACACCATATATTTT
CASSPDSWMGNTIYF
>TRBJ2-1|TRBD1|TRBV28|many|15
TGTGCCAGCAGTTTCGGACAGGGTGATAGGGATGAGCAGTTCTTC
CASSFGQGDRDEQFF
>TRBJ2-7|TRBD1|TRBV20-1|many|15
TGCAGTGCTAGAGAAGGACAGGGAGGTCGCTACGAGCAGTACTTC
CSAREGQGGRYEQYF
>TRBJ1-3|-|TRBV10-2|few|14
TGCGCCAGCAGTGAGTACAGGGATCGTGACACCATATATTTT
CASSEYRDRDTIYF
>TRBJ1-5|-|TRBV12-3/TRBV12-4|many|13
TGTGCCAGCAGAGAGGGGAACAATCAGCCCCAGCATTTT
CASREGNNQPQHF
>TRBJ2-5|TRBD1|TRBV7-7|many|13
TGTGCCAGCAGACGACAGGGGGAAGAGACCCAGTACTTC
CASRRQGEETQYF